This T cell receptor beta chain was recorded in a study of blood T cell repertoires in COVID-19. Study-wide background: Some COVID-19 samples were acute and others convalescent; all came from the United States, Italy and Spain. From T cells, B-cell-depleted T cells, or PBMCs came the material, which was cDNA or gDNA.

In the authors' workflow: Researchers report that nucleated cell counts were estimated from reference gene primer amplification. The protocol was immunoSEQ multiplex PCR, while the TCRdb copy is restricted to in-frame clones and leaves out a portion. V, J and clone size were drawn from that table, and D and trimming were deduced from the DNA. The sample comprises over 120,000 clones, about three quarters of which are singletons, and around 2.1% rests with the top ten. V was cut by 5 bases and J by 0 bases, with 11 bases left in between. The CDR3 contains 14 residues. The V gene's germline CDR1 is SGHAT and CDR2 FQNNGV.

The chain has TRBV11-2 and TRBJ2-7, with D tentatively TRBD1 (5 bases). This sequence was found in a woman aged 60-75 years with acute or convalescent COVID-19. Input material: peripheral blood. In nucleotides, the CDR3 is TGTGCCAGCAGCACGACAGCTACCTCCTACGAGCAGTACTTC. Protein product: CASSTTATSYEQYF.